What follows are 25 T cell receptor beta chains derived from one specimen sequenced in a study of identical twins. TCRdb redid the calling of the 5' RACE reads with MiXCR, one entry per CDR3 protein. The table lists under 450,000 distinct CDR3 sequences, less than 20% of them singletons, with roughly 12% in the top ten. Sequenced material: naive T cells sorted from blood. The receptors shown here come from a man aged 50 to 60 in good health.

This clonotype was counted only a few times. The chain joins TRBV28 to TRBJ1-3, with TRBD1 as a possible D gene (5 bases). CDR1 and CDR2 from the germline V gene are MDHEN and SYDVKM. V was cut by 2 bases and J by 4 bases, with 15 bases left in between. The CDR3 is 16 amino acids. The CDR3 DNA reads TGTGCCAGCAGTTTAAGACTCGAGGACATGGGAAACACCATATATTTT. It yields the protein CASSLRLEDMGNTIYF.

The chain is built from TRBV2 and TRBJ1-6; no definite D call. Trimming took 6 bases from V and 4 from J, leaving 13 bases between them. Germline CDR1 SNHLY, CDR2 FYNNEI. This CDR3 contains 15 residues. CDR3 nucleotide sequence: TGTGCCAGCAGCGCCGGCCAATCTTATAATTCACCCCTCCACTTT. Amino acid sequence: CASSAGQSYNSPLHF.

V and J are TRBV20-1 and TRBJ2-3, with D perhaps matching TRBD2 (5 bases). The V gene's germline CDR1 is DFQATT and CDR2 SNEGSKA (reference sequence). The CDR3 contains 13 residues. The V end lost 3 bases, the J end lost 1 base, and 8 bases lay between the germline ends. The CDR3 coding sequence is TGCAGTGCTAGTCTCGGGGGCACAGATACGCAGTATTTT. Translation: CSASLGGTDTQYF.

Comment on this clonotype: Just one base apart from a much larger clone, this may be a read error. This chain uses TRBV20-1 with TRBJ1-1, with 8 bases lining up with TRBD1. V gave up 7 bases and J gave up 3 bases; unmatched junction bases: 7. The germline gives CDR1 DFQATT, CDR2 SNEGSKA (reference sequence). This CDR3 has 13 residues. Here the CDR3 DNA reads TGCAGTGGCCCGAACAGGGGGTACACTGAAGCTTTCTTT. It translates to CSGPNRGYTEAFF.

CDR3 bases: TGTGCCAGCAGTTACCAGCCCAATCAGCCCCAGCATTTT. Translation gives CASSYQPNQPQHF. The chain combines TRBV28 with TRBJ1-5, with no clear D. V lost 4 bases and J 3 bases, leaving 7 bases between the germline ends. The V gene's germline CDR1 is MDHEN and CDR2 SYDVKM. This CDR3 comprises 13 residues.

The V call is TRBV20-1, the J call TRBJ2-7, with a tentative D call TRBD2 (6 bases). The germline V gene has CDR1 DFQATT and CDR2 SNEGSKA (reference sequence). The CDR3 has 14 residues. Trimming took off 6 bases at V and 0 bases at J, with 15 bases between the two ends. As DNA, the CDR3 is TGCAGTGCCCCCGAAGGAGGGTACTCCTACGAGCAGTACTTC. Protein sequence: CSAPEGGYSYEQYF.

This rearrangement joins TRBV7-9 to TRBJ1-4; D uncertain. CDR1 is SEHNR and CDR2 is FQNEAQ in the germline V gene (reference sequence). Trimming shortened V by 11 bases and J by 0 bases, and 16 bases separated the two germline ends. The CDR3 covers 15 residues. The CDR3 DNA sequence: TGTGCCCTTAATAGCGGACCGGCAACTAATGAAAAACTGTTTTTT. This gives the protein CALNSGPATNEKLFF. Complete variable domain (other parts from reference TRBV7-9 and TRBJ1-4): DTGVSQNPRHKITKRGQNVTFRCDPISEHNRLYWYRQTLGQGPEFLTYFQNEAQLEKSRLLSDRFSAERPKGSFSTLEIQRTEQGDSAMYLCALNSGPATNEKLFFGSGTQLSVL.

The genes are TRBV5-5 and TRBJ1-2, with 11 nucleotides matching TRBD1. The CDR3 is made up of 16 amino acids. V dropped 0 bases and J dropped 5; count of bases not matched to a gene: 6. Germline V gives CDR1 SGHKS, CDR2 YYEKEE (reference sequence). In DNA form, the CDR3 reads TGTGCCAGCAGCTTGGGGACAGGGGGCCAAGCTTATGGCTACACCTTC. Its protein is CASSLGTGGQAYGYTF.

The CDR3 region has the DNA TGTGCCAGCAGTTACTCCCGCGGGGACAGAATTAATGAGCAGTTCTTC. The encoded protein is CASSYSRGDRINEQFF. V gene TRBV6-2 or TRBV6-3 combines with J gene TRBJ2-1; tentative D call: TRBD1 (7 bases). Deletions cut 0 bases from V and 7 bases from J, with 16 bases between. The CDR3 covers 16 residues. Germline V gives CDR1 MNHEY, CDR2 SVGEGT.

This clonotype was seen more than once but under ten times. This chain connects TRBV28 to TRBJ1-4, with 8 bases identical to TRBD1. V shed 4 bases and J 7 bases; nucleotides not matched to a gene: 11. This CDR3 is built from 16 residues. Germline V gene sequence: CDR1 MDHEN, CDR2 SYDVKM. For the CDR3, the DNA is TGTGCCAGCAGTTCTGACGGACAGGGTTGGGTTGAAAAACTGTTTTTT. Residues: CASSSDGQGWVEKLFF.

There are a few counts of this clonotype. The chain is built from TRBV5-1 and TRBJ2-1; possible D gene TRBD1, 5 bases. Germline CDR1 reads SGHRS; CDR2 reads YFSETQ. This CDR3 is built from 16 residues. The V and J ends lost 0 bases and 0 bases respectively, with 10 bases between them. The CDR3 sequence is CASSLGGLLSYNEQFF. The CDR3 DNA reads TGCGCCAGCAGCTTGGGGGGCCTTCTCTCCTACAATGAGCAGTTCTTC.

This clonotype was seen more than once but under ten times. The gene calls are TRBV4-3 and TRBJ2-7; D tentatively reads TRBD1 or TRBD2 (6 bases each). This CDR3 contains 16 residues. V gave up 2 bases and J gave up 0 bases, with 14 bases separating them. Germline loops: CDR1 LGHNA, CDR2 YSLEER. The CDR3 sequence is CASSQSVGGYSYEQYF. The CDR3 nucleotides read TGCGCCAGCAGCCAATCCGTCGGGGGCTACTCCTACGAGCAGTACTTC.

This sequence joins TRBV7-2 and TRBJ1-2, with D possibly TRBD1 on 6 matching bases. The germline V and J ends were trimmed by 5 bases and 6 bases, with 16 bases remaining between them. The CDR3 consists of 14 residues. Germline V gives CDR1 SGHTA, CDR2 FQGNSA. The DNA for the CDR3 is TGTGCCAGCAGCCAAGGATGGCAGGGGAATGGCTACACCTTC. Protein product: CASSQGWQGNGYTF.

This clonotype was observed a few times. The chain carries TRBV4-1 and TRBJ1-1, with 7 bases fitting TRBD1. The CDR3 is 17 residues long. V lost 1 base and J lost 2; bases outside the gene matches: 10. Germline loops: CDR1 MGHRA, CDR2 YSYEKL. For the CDR3, the DNA is TGCGCCAGCAGCCAAGTGATGACCAGGGGGGGTAACACTGAAGCTTTCTTT. Its translation is CASSQVMTRGGNTEAFF.

This clonotype was observed a few times. The chain is built from TRBV29-1 and TRBJ1-1; D remains unclear. The germline CDR1 and CDR2 sequences are SQVTM and ANQGSEA. V lost 7 bases and J 0 bases, leaving 12 bases between the germline ends. The CDR3 contains 13 residues. CDR3 loop: CSASEHMNTEAFF. The CDR3 region has the DNA TGCAGCGCCTCGGAACACATGAACACTGAAGCTTTCTTT.

There are many counts of this clonotype. The V gene is TRBV11-1, the J gene TRBJ2-1; 9 bases fit TRBD2. Germline assignment: CDR1 SGHAT and CDR2 FQDESV (reference sequence). This CDR3 is built from 18 residues. Germline trimming cut 0 bases from V and 8 bases from J; bases unmatched to any gene: 14. The CDR3 loop reads CASSLALLRSGGYYEQFF. The DNA of the CDR3 is TGTGCCAGCAGCTTAGCGCTACTTCGCAGCGGGGGGTATTATGAGCAGTTCTTC.

The table lists this clonotype with many counts. The V call is TRBV11-2, the J call TRBJ2-5, with TRBD2 as a possible D gene (5 bases). CDR1 and CDR2 (germline): SGHAT, FQNNGV. V was trimmed by 1 base and J by 9 bases, leaving 12 bases between them. CDR3 length: 13 residues. CDR3 loop: CASSLGQDGAQYF. Written as DNA, the CDR3 is TGTGCCAGCAGCTTAGGCCAGGACGGGGCCCAGTACTTC.

In this sample, this clonotype turned up many times. The rearrangement uses TRBV30 and TRBJ2-3; 7 bases are shared with TRBD2. The germline gives CDR1 GTSNPN, CDR2 SVGIG (reference sequence). The CDR3 is made up of 14 amino acids. The V gene end was trimmed by 5 bases and the J gene end by 8 bases; junction bases not matched to a gene: 13. In DNA, the CDR3 is TGTGCCTGGGGGGCGGGCGGGAGCGCCGGTACGCAGTATTTT. Translating it yields CAWGAGGSAGTQYF.

Only a few counts were recorded for this clonotype. V and J are TRBV19 and TRBJ2-7; 13 bases agree with TRBD2. Unmatched junction bases numbered 7, after V lost 6 bases and J lost 5 bases. Germline assignment: CDR1 LNHDA and CDR2 SQIVND (reference sequence). The CDR3 totals 15 residues. DNA for the CDR3: TGTGCCAGTAGCCGGGGACTAGCGGGGTCGGACGAGCAGTACTTC. Translation: CASSRGLAGSDEQYF.

This clonotype was observed a handful of times. The J gene is TRBJ1-2, the V gene TRBV7-2, with D perhaps TRBD1 (6 bases). The CDR3 is made up of 15 amino acids. V dropped 1 base and J dropped 4 bases, with 13 bases sitting between them. CDR1 is SGHTA, CDR2 FQGNSA, per germline. In DNA form, the CDR3 reads TGTGCCAGCAGCTTAGAGAGGGGGGCAGGCTATGGCTACACCTTC. Translated, it gives CASSLERGAGYGYTF.

This clonotype was seen repeatedly, ten times or more. V usage is TRBV15 and J usage is TRBJ2-3; D tentatively reads TRBD1 or TRBD2 (5 bases each). Germline V gene sequence: CDR1 LNHNV, CDR2 YYDKDF (reference sequence). The CDR3 runs to 15 residues. The ends were cut back, 1 base at V and 4 bases at J, with 12 bases in the middle. CDR3 in DNA: TGTGCCACCAGCAGAGTCGGGGCAGATGCAGATACGCAGTATTTT. Its translation is CATSRVGADADTQYF.

This clonotype has a count of ten or more. CDR3 DNA: TGCGCCAGCAGCTTTACCGGGACAGGGGGCGATGAGCAGTTCTTC. As protein: CASSFTGTGGDEQFF. This chain joins TRBV5-1 and TRBJ2-1, with 12 bases identical to TRBD1. Germline-derived CDR1 and CDR2 are SGHRS and YFSETQ. The CDR3 has 15 residues. Germline trimming cut 2 bases from V and 8 bases from J; bases unmatched to any gene: 5.

This clonotype was recorded a few times. The DNA is left out, because the CDR3 cannot be placed on it with certainty; the CDR3 is given as TCRdb lists it. The chain couples TRBV10-3 to TRBJ2-2; the table's D call of TRBD1 was not tested on the DNA. From its first to its last residue, the CDR3 has 15 amino acids. CDR1 ENHRY and CDR2 SYGVKD come from the germline V gene. The CDR3 here is CAIRGTGQTPGSCFF.

The chain combines TRBV7-2 with TRBJ2-3; TRBD2 matches at 9 bases. This CDR3 is built from 15 residues. V shed 0 bases, J shed 7 bases, and the junction held 5 bases outside the gene matches. The germline V gene has CDR1 SGHTA and CDR2 FQGNSA. The chain's CDR3 is CASSLASGGTNTQYF. The DNA of the CDR3 is TGTGCCAGCAGCTTAGCTAGCGGGGGAACGAATACGCAGTATTTT.

This clonotype appeared once. CDR3 coding DNA: TGCGCCAGCAGCCAAGACCCCTCGTGGGCCAACGTCCTGACTTTC. It encodes CASSQDPSWANVLTF. The chain joins TRBV4-1 to TRBJ2-6, with no clear D. The CDR3 sequence is 15 residues long. V was trimmed by 0 bases and J by 5 bases, leaving 8 bases between them. In germline, CDR1 is MGHRA, CDR2 YSYEKL.